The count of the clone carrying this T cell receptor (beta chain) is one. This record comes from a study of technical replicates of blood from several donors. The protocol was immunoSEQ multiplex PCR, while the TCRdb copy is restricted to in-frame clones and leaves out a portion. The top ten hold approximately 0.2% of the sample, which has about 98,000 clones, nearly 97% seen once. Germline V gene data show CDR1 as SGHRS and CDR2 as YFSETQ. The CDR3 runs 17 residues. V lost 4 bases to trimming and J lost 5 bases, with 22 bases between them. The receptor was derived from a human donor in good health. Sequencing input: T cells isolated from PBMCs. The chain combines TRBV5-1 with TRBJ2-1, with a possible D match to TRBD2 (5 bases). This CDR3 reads CASSPQLSGRTDNEQFF. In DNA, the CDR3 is TGCGCCAGCAGCCCTCAGCTGAGTGGGAGAACCGACAATGAGCAGTTCTTC. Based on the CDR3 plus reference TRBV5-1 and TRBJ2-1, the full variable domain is KAGVTQTPRYLIKTRGQQVTLSCSPISGHRSVSWYQQTPGQGLQFLFEYFSETQRNKGNFPGRFSGRQFSNSRSEMNVSTLELGDSALYLCASSPQLSGRTDNEQFFGPGTRLTVL.